The source of this TCR beta chain is a study of blood T cell repertoires in COVID-19. About the research overall: Acute and convalescent COVID-19 specimens originated in the United States, Italy and Spain.

This clone was picked up a small number of times. Authors' processing steps: Reference gene primers were amplified, and this amplification served to estimate nucleated cell counts. TCRdb's table, derived via immunoSEQ multiplex PCR, lists solely in-frame clones and lacks some. Clone size and the V and J calls come from that table; the DNA yielded D and trimming. The table includes about 84,000 clones, around 80% detected once. The CDR3 is 15 residues long. V shed 2 bases, J shed 4 bases, and the junction held 5 bases outside the gene matches. Germline CDR1 reads GTSNPN; CDR2 reads SVGIG (reference sequence).

What was sequenced was peripheral blood. The TCR comes from a woman of 80 years or more with acute or convalescent COVID-19. V and J are TRBV30 and TRBJ1-5, with TRBD1 matching over 10 bases. This chain's CDR3 is CAWSSPGQGNQPQHF. CDR3 bases: TGTGCCTGGAGTTCCCCGGGACAGGGGAATCAGCCCCAGCATTTT. The full variable domain, completed using reference TRBV30 and TRBJ1-5, is SQTIHQWPATLVQPVGSPLSLECTVEGTSNPNLYWYRQAAGRGLQLLFYSVGIGQISSEVPQNLSASRPQDRQFILSSKKLLLSDSGFYLCAWSSPGQGNQPQHFGDGTRLSIL.